The next 26 T cell receptor beta chains were all read from a single sample in a study of cytomegalovirus exposure and HLA in healthy donors. PCR used 60 Vbeta primers and 13 Jbeta primers. Here immunoSEQ multiplex PCR was the method, and the copy in TCRdb shows in-frame clones only, minus some. In the table there are fewer than 85,000 clones, 55% to 85% of which are singletons. Sequencing was performed on PBMCs. All receptors come from a woman in her thirties or forties in good health and CMV-seropositive.

CDR3 residues: CASSLSGGVSDEQFF. The CDR3 DNA reads TGCGCCAGCAGCTTGAGCGGGGGGGTTTCGGATGAGCAGTTCTTC. This chain uses TRBV5-1 with TRBJ2-1; 10 bases match TRBD2. The germline CDR1 and CDR2 sequences are SGHRS and YFSETQ. Germline trimming cut 1 base from V and 8 bases from J; bases unmatched to any gene: 6. This CDR3 spans 15 amino acids.

This sequence joins TRBV5-6 and TRBJ1-1, with TRBD1 as a possible D gene (6 bases). This CDR3 is built from 14 residues. V was trimmed by 5 bases and J by 1 base, leaving 12 bases between them. Per germline, CDR1 SGHDT and CDR2 YYEEEE. The CDR3 loop reads CASSLPDRNTEAFF. In DNA, the CDR3 is TGTGCCAGCAGTCTCCCGGACAGGAACACTGAAGCTTTCTTT.

CDR3 bases: TGTGCCAGCAGTCCTGTCGGACAGTACGAGCAGTACTTC. It specifies CASSPVGQYEQYF. The chain is built from TRBV28 and TRBJ2-7; D is perhaps TRBD1 (6 bases). The V end was cut by 5 bases, the J end by 4 bases, with 12 bases between. Germline V gene sequence: CDR1 MDHEN, CDR2 SYDVKM. The CDR3 runs to 13 residues. Full variable domain (rest looked up from reference TRBV28 and TRBJ2-7): DVKVTQSSRYLVKRTGEKVFLECVQDMDHENMFWYRQDPGLGLRLIYFSYDVKMKEKGDIPEGYSVSREKKERFSLILESASTNQTSMYLCASSPVGQYEQYFGPGTRLTVT.

The chain employs TRBV4-2 and TRBJ2-1; 8 bases line up with TRBD2. The CDR3 has 15 residues. Germline CDR1 reads LGHNA; CDR2 reads YNFKEQ. The V and J ends lost 4 bases and 4 bases, in that order; junction bases with no gene match: 6. The CDR3 loop is CASSPSGGGYNEQFF. The CDR3, as DNA: TGTGCCAGCAGCCCTTCGGGGGGGGGATACAATGAGCAGTTCTTC.

Points on this clone: Different DNA sequences within this sample yield the same CDR3. The chain links TRBV5-1 to TRBJ2-3; the D is unclear. The ends were cut back, 0 bases at V and 1 base at J, with 6 bases in the middle. Germline V gives CDR1 SGHRS, CDR2 YFSETQ. The CDR3 covers 14 residues. CDR3 bases: TGCGCCAGCAGCTTGGGAACGGGCACAGATACGCAGTATTTT. Protein product: CASSLGTGTDTQYF.

The V gene is TRBV28, the J gene TRBJ1-3; D ambiguous. The germline V and J ends were trimmed by 6 bases and 0 bases, with 12 bases remaining between them. The CDR3 contains 15 residues. Per the germline V gene, CDR1 is MDHEN and CDR2 is SYDVKM. Here the CDR3 DNA reads TGTGCCAGCAGCCCCCAGGCCCTCTCTGGAAACACCATATATTTT. This encodes CASSPQALSGNTIYF.

The rearrangement uses TRBV6-1 and TRBJ1-1; weak D call: TRBD1 (5 bases). The CDR3 runs to 15 residues. With 6 bases removed from V and 11 bases from J, the gap between germline ends came to 25 bases. CDR1 is MNHNS, CDR2 SASEGT, per germline. This CDR3 reads CASRPQELAGLEAFF. The CDR3 DNA reads TGTGCCAGCAGACCGCAAGAACTAGCAGGGCTTGAGGCTTTCTTT.

V is TRBV29-1 and J is TRBJ1-2; the D is unclear. Trimming pared 2 bases from V and 8 bases from J, leaving 12 bases between. This CDR3 contains 12 residues. Germline CDR1 and CDR2: SQVTM and ANQGSEA. CDR3 region: CSVESGTAGYTF. The CDR3 bases are TGCAGCGTTGAATCCGGTACTGCCGGCTACACCTTC.

This clone was detected ten times or more. In this CDR3 the conserved last residue, phenylalanine or tryptophan, is missing, so a read error is likely. The DNA is omitted, as the CDR3 cannot be located on it reliably, and the CDR3 follows TCRdb's listing. This chain links TRBV20-1 with TRBJ1-2. The CDR3 spans 10 amino acids, including both terminal residues. Germline-derived CDR1 and CDR2 are DFQATT and SNEGSKA (reference sequence). CDR3 loop: CSAYSGFLSL.

The rearrangement links TRBV19 to TRBJ2-1; no clear D gene. The CDR3 has 12 amino acids. Per germline, CDR1 LNHDA and CDR2 SQIVND (reference sequence). The ends were cut back, 4 bases at V and 4 bases at J, with 5 bases in the middle. This CDR3 reads CASSRAYNEQFF. CDR3 DNA sequence: TGTGCCAGTAGTAGGGCATACAATGAGCAGTTCTTC.

The DNA of the CDR3 is TGTGCCAGCAGTTACTGGGCCTCAAAGACCCAGTACTTC. Translated: CASSYWASKTQYF. This chain connects TRBV6-5 to TRBJ2-5; D ambiguous. The V gene lost 1 base and the J gene lost 6 bases, with 9 bases spanning the gap. Germline values: CDR1 MNHEY, CDR2 SVGAGI. This CDR3 is built from 13 residues.

In this sample, this clone turned up once. The V gene is TRBV5-6, the J gene TRBJ1-1; TRBD1 is a possible D gene (5 bases). V shed 6 bases and J shed 2 bases, with 11 bases lying between them. Germline lookup yields CDR1 SGHDT and CDR2 YYEEEE. The CDR3 covers 13 residues. CDR3: CASTTVYNTEAFF. As DNA, the CDR3 is TGTGCCAGCACGACAGTTTATAACACTGAAGCTTTCTTT.

The V and J genes are TRBV19 and TRBJ2-5, with a tentative D call TRBD2 (6 bases). The CDR3 sequence is 14 residues long. Trimming took 3 bases from V and 10 from J, leaving 18 bases between them. Germline V lookup: CDR1 LNHDA, CDR2 SQIVND (reference sequence). This CDR3 reads CASSISTGEGSQYF. Here the CDR3 DNA reads TGTGCCAGTAGTATTTCCACGGGGGAAGGGAGCCAGTACTTC.

This chain connects TRBV5-4 to TRBJ1-1, with no clear D. V lost 4 bases to trimming and J lost 5 bases, with 21 bases between them. Germline assignment: CDR1 SGHNT and CDR2 YYREEE (reference sequence). This CDR3 region has 16 residues. The DNA of the CDR3 is TGTGCCAGCAGCCTGTCATCGGGGAGCTACTATACTGAAGCTTTCTTT. Translated: CASSLSSGSYYTEAFF.

V usage is TRBV5-6 and J usage is TRBJ1-6; D gene uncertain. Germline CDR1 SGHDT, CDR2 YYEEEE. The length of the CDR3 is 16 residues. With 0 bases removed from V and 0 bases from J, the gap between germline ends came to 7 bases. CDR3 sequence reads: CASSLDASSYNSPLHF. Here the CDR3 DNA reads TGTGCCAGCAGCTTGGACGCGAGCTCCTATAATTCACCCCTCCACTTT.

This chain connects TRBV9 to TRBJ1-5, with D hard to call. This CDR3 is built from 14 residues. Germline V gives CDR1 SGDLS, CDR2 YYNGEE. V was pared by 4 bases and J by 5 bases, with 13 bases between. This chain's CDR3 is CASSREGIDQPQHF. The CDR3, as DNA: TGTGCCAGCAGCCGGGAGGGTATTGATCAGCCCCAGCATTTT.

The chain links TRBV19 to TRBJ2-2, with 11 nucleotides matching TRBD2. Germline lookup yields CDR1 LNHDA and CDR2 SQIVND (reference sequence). Unmatched junction bases numbered 3, after V lost 11 bases and J lost 1 base. The CDR3 contains 14 residues. The CDR3 here is CAVGLAVNTGELFF. Here the CDR3 DNA reads TGTGCCGTGGGACTAGCGGTGAACACCGGGGAGCTGTTTTTT.

This sequence joins TRBV7-9 and TRBJ2-2; tentative D call: TRBD2 (6 bases). The CDR3 spans 16 residues. CDR1 is SEHNR and CDR2 is FQNEAQ in the germline V gene (reference sequence). V was pared by 4 bases and J by 4 bases, with 16 bases between. This chain's CDR3 is CASSSPGLRGTGELFF. The CDR3 region has the DNA TGTGCCAGCAGCTCCCCTGGCCTGCGGGGCACCGGGGAGCTGTTTTTT.

Only a few counts were recorded for this clone. This sequence joins TRBV5-1 and TRBJ1-2; D uncertain. Germline V gene lookup returns CDR1 SGHRS and CDR2 YFSETQ. CDR3 size: 13 residues. With 4 bases removed from V and 3 bases from J, the gap between germline ends came to 10 bases. As DNA, the CDR3 is TGCGCCAGCAGCCCAGAACCCGACTATGGCTACACCTTC. Translated, it gives CASSPEPDYGYTF.

V and J are TRBV27 and TRBJ2-5; TRBD2 might be the D (5 bases). The CDR3 runs to 15 residues. Between the trimmed V and J ends, which lost 2 bases and 3 bases, there was a span of 13 bases. CDR1 is MNHEY, CDR2 SMNVEV, per germline (reference sequence). DNA for the CDR3: TGTGCCAGCAGTTTAGCGGGCCATCCGGAAGAGACCCAGTACTTC. Protein product: CASSLAGHPEETQYF.

Remarks on this clone: The junction departs from germline at one end; a sequencing error may be responsible. The CDR3 nucleotides read TGTGCCATCAGTGATACTAGCGGGAGTATTGTCGACTTC. As protein: CAISDTSGSIVDF. This chain uses TRBV10-3 with TRBJ2-7; 11 bases fit TRBD2. This CDR3 has 13 residues. The germline CDR1 and CDR2 sequences are ENHRY and SYGVKD.

The V and J genes are TRBV5-4 and TRBJ2-3; TRBD1 matches at 7 bases. V shed 0 bases, J shed 7 bases, and the junction held 8 bases outside the gene matches. Germline values: CDR1 SGHNT, CDR2 YYREEE (reference sequence). The CDR3 contains 15 residues. For the CDR3, the DNA is TGTGCCAGCAGCTTGGCCGGGACAGCAACGAATACGCAGTATTTT. Amino acid sequence: CASSLAGTATNTQYF.

This chain uses TRBV6-6 with TRBJ1-1; 8 nucleotides agree with TRBD1. The ends lost 5 bases at V and 2 bases at J; junction bases unmatched: 4. CDR3 length equals 14 residues. Per the germline V gene, CDR1 is MNHNY and CDR2 is SVGAGI (reference sequence). CDR3 residues: CASSLDRGNTEAFF. The DNA for the CDR3 is TGTGCCAGCAGTCTTGACAGGGGAAACACTGAAGCTTTCTTT.

This clone was observed a single time. The rearrangement links TRBV7-9 to TRBJ2-3; 7 bases match TRBD2. Germline values: CDR1 SEHNR, CDR2 FQNEAQ (reference sequence). The CDR3 has 18 residues. With V trimmed by 1 base and J by 3 bases, 13 bases remained unmatched. The CDR3 DNA reads TGTGCCAGCAGCTTAGGGACTAGTTATTACCACCATACAGATACGCAGTATTTT. Its translation: CASSLGTSYYHHTDTQYF.

This clone was recorded a few times. The chain carries TRBV15 and TRBJ1-6, with 8 bases matching TRBD1. The CDR3 length is 14 residues. The V and J ends lost 4 bases and 5 bases, in that order; junction bases with no gene match: 1. Per the germline V gene, CDR1 is LNHNV and CDR2 is YYDKDF (reference sequence). The CDR3 DNA is TGTGCCACCAGCACGACAGGGGATAATTCACCCCTCCACTTT. Translating it yields CATSTTGDNSPLHF.

The rearrangement uses TRBV7-9 and TRBJ2-3, with TRBD1 matching over 9 bases. The CDR3 loop spans 19 amino acids. Germline V gene sequence: CDR1 SEHNR, CDR2 FQNEAQ (reference sequence). After removal of 0 bases from V and 4 bases from J, the junction contained 14 bases not matched to a gene. CDR3 amino acids: CASSLARGGTGGAADTQYF. In DNA, the CDR3 is TGTGCCAGCAGCTTAGCCCGGGGCGGTACAGGGGGCGCGGCAGATACGCAGTATTTT. Combining the CDR3 with reference TRBV7-9 and TRBJ2-3 gives the whole variable domain DTGVSQNPRHKITKRGQNVTFRCDPISEHNRLYWYRQTLGQGPEFLTYFQNEAQLEKSRLLSDRFSAERPKGSFSTLEIQRTEQGDSAMYLCASSLARGGTGGAADTQYFGPGTRLTVL.